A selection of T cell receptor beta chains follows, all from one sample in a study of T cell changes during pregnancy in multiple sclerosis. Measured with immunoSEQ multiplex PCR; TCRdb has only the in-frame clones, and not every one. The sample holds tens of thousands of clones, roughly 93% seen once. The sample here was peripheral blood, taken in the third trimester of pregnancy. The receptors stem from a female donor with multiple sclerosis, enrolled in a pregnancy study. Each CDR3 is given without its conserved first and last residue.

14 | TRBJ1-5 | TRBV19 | ASSILAGGVDQPQH
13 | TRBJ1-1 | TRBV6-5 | ASTQRWGMDTEAF
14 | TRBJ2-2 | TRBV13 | ASRIREVGQTGELF
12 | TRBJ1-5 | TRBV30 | ASTLGGINQPQH
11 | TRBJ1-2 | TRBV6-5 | ASSYSTLGGYT
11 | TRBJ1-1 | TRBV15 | ASGTYKNTEAF
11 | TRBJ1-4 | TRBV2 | ASNGQGLEKLF
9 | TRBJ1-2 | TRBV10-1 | ASSGGYGYT
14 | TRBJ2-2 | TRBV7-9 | ASSLDGGIYTGELF
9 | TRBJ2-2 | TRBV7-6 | ASSLQGELF
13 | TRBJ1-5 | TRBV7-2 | ASSLVGVGGQPQH
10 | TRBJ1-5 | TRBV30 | AWSGHGQPQH
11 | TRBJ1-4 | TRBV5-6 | ASSLSRQGQLF
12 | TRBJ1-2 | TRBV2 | ASNLGGANYGYT
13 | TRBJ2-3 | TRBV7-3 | ASSLAASGTDTQY
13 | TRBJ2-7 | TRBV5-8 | ASSLSTGLAYEQY
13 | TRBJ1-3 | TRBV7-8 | ASSQIRQGGGTIY
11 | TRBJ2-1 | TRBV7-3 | ASSPGGDNEQF
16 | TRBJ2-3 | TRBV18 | ASSPQRNAGGAADTQY
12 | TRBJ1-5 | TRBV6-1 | ASSEGGSNQPQH
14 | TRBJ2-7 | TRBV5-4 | ASSWGAAGDSYEQY
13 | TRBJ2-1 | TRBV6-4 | ASSDSGGAYNEQF
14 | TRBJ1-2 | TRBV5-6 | ASSLDAGPSGGGYT